This T cell receptor (beta chain) was profiled in a study of brain T cells in children with intractable seizures. Of note for this clone: Its antigen is currently unknown.

The ends were cut back, 3 bases at V and 2 bases at J, with 6 bases in the middle. This CDR3 is built from 13 residues. Germline V CDR1 and CDR2: MDHEN, SYDVKM. Clones were sequenced by immunoSEQ multiplex PCR, and TCRdb holds only the in-frame ones, with some missing. Counted here are under 150,000 clones, around 94% occurring once; the ten biggest clones make up more than 3%. Before surgery, patients took at least one anti-epileptic drug. The study's findings and limits: Absence of clones before surgery may stem from lower sequencing depth.

This receptor was identified in a boy under two years old with hemimegalencephaly and intractable seizures. The chain employs TRBV28 and TRBJ2-3; D possibly uses TRBD1 or TRBD2 (5 bases each). The sequenced sample was peripheral blood, obtained at surgery. The CDR3 nucleotides are TGTGCCAGCAGTTTGGGGGACACAGATACGCAGTATTTT. Translation gives CASSLGDTDTQYF.